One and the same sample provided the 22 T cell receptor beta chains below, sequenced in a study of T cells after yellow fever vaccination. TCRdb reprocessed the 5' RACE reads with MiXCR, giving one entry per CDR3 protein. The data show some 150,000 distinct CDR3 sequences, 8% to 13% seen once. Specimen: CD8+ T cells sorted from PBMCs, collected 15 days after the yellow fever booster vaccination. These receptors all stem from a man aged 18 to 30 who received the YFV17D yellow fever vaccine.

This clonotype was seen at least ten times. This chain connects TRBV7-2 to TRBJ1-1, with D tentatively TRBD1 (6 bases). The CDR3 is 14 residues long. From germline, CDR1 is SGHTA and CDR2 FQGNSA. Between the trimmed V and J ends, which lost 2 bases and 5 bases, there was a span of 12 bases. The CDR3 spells CASSLTGLGTEAFF. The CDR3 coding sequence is TGTGCCAGCAGCTTAACAGGGCTTGGGACTGAAGCTTTCTTT.

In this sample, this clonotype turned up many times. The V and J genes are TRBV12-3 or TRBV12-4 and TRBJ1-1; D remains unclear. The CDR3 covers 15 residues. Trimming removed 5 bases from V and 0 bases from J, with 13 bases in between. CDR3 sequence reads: CASSHGEGMNTEAFF. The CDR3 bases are TGTGCCAGCAGTCATGGGGAGGGCATGAACACTGAAGCTTTCTTT.

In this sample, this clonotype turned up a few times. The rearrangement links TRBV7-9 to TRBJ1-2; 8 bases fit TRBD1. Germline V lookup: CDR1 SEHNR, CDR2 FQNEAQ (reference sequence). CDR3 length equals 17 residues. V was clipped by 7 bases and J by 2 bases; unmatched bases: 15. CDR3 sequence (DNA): TGTGCCAGCATCCCTTCCGTCGACAGGGGCGGCAACTATGGCTACACCTTC. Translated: CASIPSVDRGGNYGYTF. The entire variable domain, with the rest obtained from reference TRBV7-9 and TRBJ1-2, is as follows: DTGVSQNPRHKITKRGQNVTFRCDPISEHNRLYWYRQTLGQGPEFLTYFQNEAQLEKSRLLSDRFSAERPKGSFSTLEIQRTEQGDSAMYLCASIPSVDRGGNYGYTFGSGTRLTVV.

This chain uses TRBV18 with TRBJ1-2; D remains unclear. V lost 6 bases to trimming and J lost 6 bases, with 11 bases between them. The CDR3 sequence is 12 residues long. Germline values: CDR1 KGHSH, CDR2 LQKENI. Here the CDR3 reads CASSPPHDGYTF. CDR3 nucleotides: TGTGCCAGCTCCCCCCCCCACGATGGCTACACCTTC.

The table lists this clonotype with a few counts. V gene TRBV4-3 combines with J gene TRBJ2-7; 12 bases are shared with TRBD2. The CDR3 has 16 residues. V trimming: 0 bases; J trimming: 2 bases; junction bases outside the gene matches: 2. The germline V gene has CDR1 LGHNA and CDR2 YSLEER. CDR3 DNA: TGCGCCAGCAGCCAAGACCTAGCGGGGGGGACCTACGAGCAGTACTTC. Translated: CASSQDLAGGTYEQYF.

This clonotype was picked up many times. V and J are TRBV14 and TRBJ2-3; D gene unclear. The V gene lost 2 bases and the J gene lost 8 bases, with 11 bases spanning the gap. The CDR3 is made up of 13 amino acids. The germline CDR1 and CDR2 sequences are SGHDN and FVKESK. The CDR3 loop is CASSQLEVITQYF. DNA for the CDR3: TGTGCCAGCAGCCAACTAGAGGTGATTACGCAGTATTTT.

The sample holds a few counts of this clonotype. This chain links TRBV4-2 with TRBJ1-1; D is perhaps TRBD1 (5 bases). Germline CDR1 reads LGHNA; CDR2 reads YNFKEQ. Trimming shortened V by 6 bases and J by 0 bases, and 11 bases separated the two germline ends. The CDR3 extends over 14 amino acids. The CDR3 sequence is CASSHRDLNTEAFF. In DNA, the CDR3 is TGTGCCAGCAGTCACCGGGACCTGAACACTGAAGCTTTCTTT.

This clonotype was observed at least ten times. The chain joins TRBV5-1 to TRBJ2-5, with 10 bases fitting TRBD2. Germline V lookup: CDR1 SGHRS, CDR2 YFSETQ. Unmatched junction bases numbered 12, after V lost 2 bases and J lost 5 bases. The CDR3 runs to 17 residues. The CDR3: CASSLTLLAGTRETQYF. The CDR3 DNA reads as TGCGCCAGCAGCTTAACCTTACTAGCGGGGACTCGTGAGACCCAGTACTTC.

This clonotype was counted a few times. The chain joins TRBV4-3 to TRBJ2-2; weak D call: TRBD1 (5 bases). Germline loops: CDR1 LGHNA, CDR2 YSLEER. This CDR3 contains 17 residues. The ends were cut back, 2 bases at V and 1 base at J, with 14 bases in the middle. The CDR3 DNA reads TGCGCCAGCAGCCAACCCTACAAGACAGAGAACACCGGGGAGCTGTTTTTT. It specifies CASSQPYKTENTGELFF.

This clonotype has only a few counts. The CDR3 sequence: CASSLTGTNYGYTF. CDR3 nucleotide sequence: TGTGCCAGCAGCTTAACTGGGACTAACTATGGCTACACCTTC. The V call is TRBV7-9, the J call TRBJ1-2; D uncertain. Deletions cut 2 bases from V and 0 bases from J, with 7 bases between. This CDR3 contains 14 residues. Germline V gives CDR1 SEHNR, CDR2 FQNEAQ (reference sequence).

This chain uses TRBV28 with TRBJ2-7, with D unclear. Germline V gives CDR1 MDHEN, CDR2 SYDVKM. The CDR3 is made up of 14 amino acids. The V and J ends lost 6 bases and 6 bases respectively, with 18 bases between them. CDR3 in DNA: TGTGCCAGCAGGGCTGGGTCAAGTTTTTTCGAGCAGTACGTC. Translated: CASRAGSSFFEQYV.

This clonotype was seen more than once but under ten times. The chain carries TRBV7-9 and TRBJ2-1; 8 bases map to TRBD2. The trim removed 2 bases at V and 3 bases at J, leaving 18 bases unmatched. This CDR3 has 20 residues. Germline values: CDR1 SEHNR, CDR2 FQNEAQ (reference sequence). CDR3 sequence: CASSLIPGTSPTPFYNEQFF. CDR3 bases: TGTGCCAGCAGCTTAATCCCCGGGACTAGTCCTACTCCTTTCTACAATGAGCAGTTCTTC.

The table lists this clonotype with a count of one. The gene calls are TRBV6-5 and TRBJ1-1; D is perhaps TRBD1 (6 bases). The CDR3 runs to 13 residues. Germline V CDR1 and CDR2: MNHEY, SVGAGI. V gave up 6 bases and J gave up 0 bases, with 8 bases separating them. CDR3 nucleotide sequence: TGTGCCAGCAGAACAGGGATGAACACTGAAGCTTTCTTT. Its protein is CASRTGMNTEAFF.

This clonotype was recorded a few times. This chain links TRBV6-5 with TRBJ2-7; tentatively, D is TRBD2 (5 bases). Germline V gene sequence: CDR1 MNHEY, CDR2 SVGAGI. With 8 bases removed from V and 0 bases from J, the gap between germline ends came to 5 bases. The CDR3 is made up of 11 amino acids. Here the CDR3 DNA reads TGTGCCAGCGGGAGCTCCTACGAGCAGTACTTC. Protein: CASGSSYEQYF.

The CDR3 DNA sequence: TGCAGTGCAACTGGACCTCCAGAAGCTTTCTTT. As protein: CSATGPPEAFF. V and J are TRBV20-1 and TRBJ1-1; D uncertain. The germline gives CDR1 DFQATT, CDR2 SNEGSKA (reference sequence). This CDR3 is built from 11 residues. V gave up 6 bases and J gave up 8 bases, with 13 bases separating them.

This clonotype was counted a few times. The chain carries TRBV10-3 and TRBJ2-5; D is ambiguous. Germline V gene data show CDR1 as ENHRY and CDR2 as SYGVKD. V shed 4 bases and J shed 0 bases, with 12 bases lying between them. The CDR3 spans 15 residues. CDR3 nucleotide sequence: TGTGCCATCAGTGGGGAAGGCGGTTACCAAGAGACCCAGTACTTC. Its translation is CAISGEGGYQETQYF.

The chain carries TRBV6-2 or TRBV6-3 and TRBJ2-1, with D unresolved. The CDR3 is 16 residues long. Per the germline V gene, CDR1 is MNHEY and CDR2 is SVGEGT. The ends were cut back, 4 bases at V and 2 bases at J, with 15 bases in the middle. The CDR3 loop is CASSSRSSMAYNEQFF. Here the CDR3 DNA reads TGTGCCAGCAGTTCCCGGTCCTCAATGGCCTACAATGAGCAGTTCTTC.

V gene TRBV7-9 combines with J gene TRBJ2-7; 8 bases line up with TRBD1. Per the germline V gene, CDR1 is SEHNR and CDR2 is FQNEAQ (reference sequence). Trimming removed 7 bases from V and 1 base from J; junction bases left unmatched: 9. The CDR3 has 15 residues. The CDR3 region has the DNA TGTGCCAGCACCCCCGACGGGGACAGGTCCTACGAGCAGTACTTC. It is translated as CASTPDGDRSYEQYF. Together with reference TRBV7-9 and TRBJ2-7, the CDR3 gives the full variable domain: DTGVSQNPRHKITKRGQNVTFRCDPISEHNRLYWYRQTLGQGPEFLTYFQNEAQLEKSRLLSDRFSAERPKGSFSTLEIQRTEQGDSAMYLCASTPDGDRSYEQYFGPGTRLTVT.

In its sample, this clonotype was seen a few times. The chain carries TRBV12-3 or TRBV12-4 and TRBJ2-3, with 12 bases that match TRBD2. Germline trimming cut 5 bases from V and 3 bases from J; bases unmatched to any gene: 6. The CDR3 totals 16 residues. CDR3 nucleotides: TGTGCCAGCAGTGGGGGGACTAGCGGGTTGACAGATACGCAGTATTTT. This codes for CASSGGTSGLTDTQYF.

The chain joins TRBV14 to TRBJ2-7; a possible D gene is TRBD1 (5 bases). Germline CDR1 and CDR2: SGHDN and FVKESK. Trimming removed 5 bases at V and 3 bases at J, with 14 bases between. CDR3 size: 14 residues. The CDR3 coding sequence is TGTGCCAGCAGCTCCCTTCAGGGCCTCTACGAGCAGTACTTC. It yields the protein CASSSLQGLYEQYF.

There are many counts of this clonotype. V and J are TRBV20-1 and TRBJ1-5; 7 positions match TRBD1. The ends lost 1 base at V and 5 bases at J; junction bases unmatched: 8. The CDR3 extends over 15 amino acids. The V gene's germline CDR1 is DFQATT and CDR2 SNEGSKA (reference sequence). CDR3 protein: CSARVNRGGDQPQHF. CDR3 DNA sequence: TGCAGTGCTAGAGTTAACAGGGGTGGGGATCAGCCCCAGCATTTT.

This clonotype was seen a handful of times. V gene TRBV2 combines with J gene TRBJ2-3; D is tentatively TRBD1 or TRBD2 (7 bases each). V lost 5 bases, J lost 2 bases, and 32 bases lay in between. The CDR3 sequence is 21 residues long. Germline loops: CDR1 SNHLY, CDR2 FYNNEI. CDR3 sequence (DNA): TGTGCCAGCAGTCCCGTGGGGGGGGGGACAGTCAAAGGGCACATCACAGATACGCAGTATTTT. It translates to CASSPVGGGTVKGHITDTQYF.